This T cell receptor beta chain was retrieved from a study of shared clonotypes between healthy human individuals. Study-wide points: The represented genetic and exposure-history diversity was limited by the small number of donors. A generally larger estimated richness was seen in naive subsets than in memory subsets.

CD45RO-negative cells were positively selected for CCR7, leaving out terminally differentiated effector memory CD45RA+ cells. CDR1 is SGHAT, CDR2 FQNNGV, per germline. V gave up 5 bases and J gave up 4 bases, with 14 bases separating them. The CDR3 has 15 amino acids. Deep was the level at which the assay was run. Repertoires were generated with immunoSEQ multiplex PCR, while TCRdb's copy carries only in-frame clones and drops some. The table lists around 2.1 million clones, about 92% of them singletons. A note on this clone: Its antigen is still unknown.

The chain uses TRBV11-2 and TRBJ1-4; a weak D match, TRBD1 (5 bases). This receptor was identified in a man younger than 35 in good health. Some clones in this sample may be carry-over from other donors' samples. Sample: naive CD8+ T cells from PBMCs. CDR3 DNA: TGTGCCAGCAGCACCAATATGGGGGATAATGAAAAACTGTTTTTT. Protein sequence: CASSTNMGDNEKLFF.